These 19 T cell receptor beta chains share one sample of origin, sequenced in a study of T cell repertoires and Cas9 in healthy adults. Here immunoSEQ multiplex PCR was the method, and the copy in TCRdb shows in-frame clones only, minus some. The top ten hold about 0.78% of the sample, which has 20,000 to 25,000 clones, around 90% seen once. Sequencing used CD4+ effector T cells (CD127+, CD25-, CD137-, CD154-) from PBMCs; culture status not recorded. Receptor source: a human donor in good health.

CDR3 sequence (DNA): TGTGCCAGCAGCTTCAAAAGAATCACAGATACGCAGTATTTT. This codes for CASSFKRITDTQYF. The J gene is TRBJ2-3, the V gene TRBV7-8; D gene unclear. Germline CDR1 and CDR2: SGHVS and FQNEAQ. The CDR3 is made up of 14 amino acids. V lost 3 bases and J lost 2, with 9 bases in between.

The chain combines TRBV7-8 with TRBJ1-5; 7 bases match TRBD1. V lost 5 bases and J lost 4; bases outside the gene matches: 8. The CDR3 spans 15 residues. Germline V gene lookup returns CDR1 SGHVS and CDR2 FQNEAQ. The CDR3 nucleotides read TGTGCCAGCAGCCAAGACAACAGGGGTAATCAGCCCCAGCATTTT. It is translated as CASSQDNRGNQPQHF.

The V and J genes are TRBV19 and TRBJ2-2; TRBD2 matches 13 bases. J was trimmed by 8 bases and V by 5 bases; bases with no gene match: 8. Germline V gives CDR1 LNHDA, CDR2 SQIVND (reference sequence). The CDR3 is made up of 16 amino acids. This chain's CDR3 is CASSWGLAGSWGELFF. The CDR3 DNA is TGTGCCAGTAGTTGGGGACTAGCGGGGAGTTGGGGGGAGCTGTTTTTT.

The chain uses TRBV5-6 and TRBJ2-5, with D perhaps matching TRBD2 (6 bases). Germline V gene data show CDR1 as SGHDT and CDR2 as YYEEEE. This CDR3 has 14 amino acids. Trimming removed 1 base at V and 1 base at J, with 8 bases between. CDR3 residues: CASSLRGAQETQYF. CDR3 coding DNA: TGTGCCAGCAGCTTGCGCGGGGCCCAAGAGACCCAGTACTTC.

The chain links TRBV5-5 to TRBJ2-5; 7 nucleotides agree with TRBD1. The V and J ends lost 4 bases and 2 bases, in that order; junction bases with no gene match: 14. Germline V CDR1 and CDR2: SGHKS, YYEKEE (reference sequence). This CDR3 region has 17 residues. The CDR3 sequence is CASSGRDRRRYQETQYF. For the CDR3, the DNA is TGTGCCAGCAGCGGCCGGGACAGACGTCGGTATCAAGAGACCCAGTACTTC.

The J gene is TRBJ1-1, the V gene TRBV5-1; D gene ambiguous. CDR1 is SGHRS, CDR2 YFSETQ, per germline. The CDR3 runs 14 residues. Trimming left V 2 bases short and J 1 base short, with 9 bases between. CDR3 coding DNA: TGCGCCAGCAGCTTTACTTCAGGGAACACTGAAGCTTTCTTT. This gives the protein CASSFTSGNTEAFF.

This rearrangement joins TRBV27 to TRBJ1-5, with a weak D call TRBD1 (5 bases). V dropped 6 bases and J dropped 3 bases, with 12 bases sitting between them. This CDR3 is 14 amino acids long. CDR1 and CDR2 (germline): MNHEY, SMNVEV (reference sequence). The CDR3 DNA reads TGTGCCAGCAGCCCCCGGGGGTTCAATCAGCCCCAGCATTTT. It translates to CASSPRGFNQPQHF.

CDR3 sequence: CASSFSAVADTQYF. The CDR3 region has the DNA TGTGCCAGCAGCTTCTCGGCGGTGGCAGATACGCAGTATTTT. The chain couples TRBV7-7 to TRBJ2-3; unclear D gene. The CDR3 spans 14 residues. The V and J ends lost 3 bases and 4 bases respectively, with 11 bases between them. Looked up from germline, CDR1 is SSHAT and CDR2 is FNYEAQ (reference sequence).

V gene TRBV29-1 combines with J gene TRBJ1-1, with 7 bases fitting TRBD1. The germline V gene encodes CDR1 SQVTM and CDR2 ANQGSEA. This CDR3 spans 14 amino acids. Trimming removed 4 bases from V and 2 bases from J; junction bases left unmatched: 7. The CDR3 DNA reads as TGCAGCGTTGGGCCCGGACAGGCCAACACTGAAGCTTTCTTT. Residues: CSVGPGQANTEAFF.

This clone was found once. The chain combines TRBV4-3 with TRBJ1-5; D may be TRBD1 (6 bases). V lost 6 bases and J lost 1, with 13 bases in between. CDR1 is LGHNA, CDR2 YSLEER, per germline. CDR3 length equals 15 residues. In nucleotides, the CDR3 is TGCGCCAGCAGTCTCTCGAGGGGGAGCAATCAGCCCCAGCATTTT. This encodes CASSLSRGSNQPQHF.

The chain joins TRBV14 to TRBJ2-7; D is uncertain. Between the trimmed V and J ends, which lost 3 bases and 3 bases, there was a span of 9 bases. Looked up from germline, CDR1 is SGHDN and CDR2 is FVKESK. CDR3 size: 13 residues. The CDR3 region is CASSQITNYEQYF. CDR3 nucleotides: TGTGCCAGCAGCCAGATAACAAACTACGAGCAGTACTTC.

This clone was seen only once. The V call is TRBV11-2, the J call TRBJ1-1; D gene unclear. CDR3 length: 12 amino acids. The ends were cut back, 1 base at V and 7 bases at J, with 7 bases in the middle. CDR1 and CDR2 from the germline V gene are SGHAT and FQNNGV. The CDR3 DNA reads TGTGCCAGCAGCTTAGCCGGCCGTGAAGCTTTCTTT. It translates to CASSLAGREAFF.

The chain has TRBV19 and TRBJ2-7; 9 positions match TRBD1. This CDR3 contains 15 residues. Germline CDR1 reads LNHDA; CDR2 reads SQIVND (reference sequence). Germline trimming cut 6 bases from V and 7 bases from J; bases unmatched to any gene: 13. For the CDR3, the DNA is TGTGCCAGTAGAGCCCCGGGACAGGGACGGGGGGAGCAGTACTTC. Encoded protein: CASRAPGQGRGEQYF.

The chain recombines TRBV5-1 with TRBJ2-7; D is uncertain. Looked up from germline, CDR1 is SGHRS and CDR2 is YFSETQ. V gave up 4 bases and J gave up 0 bases, with 14 bases separating them. The CDR3 is made up of 15 amino acids. In nucleotides, the CDR3 is TGCGCCAGCAGCCCCACAGTAACCAGCTCCTACGAGCAGTACGTC. Residues: CASSPTVTSSYEQYV.

The chain joins TRBV20-1 to TRBJ2-1; D remains ambiguous. Germline loops: CDR1 DFQATT, CDR2 SNEGSKA (reference sequence). V was clipped by 7 bases and J by 7 bases, with 11 bases between them. This CDR3 spans 11 amino acids. The CDR3 spells CSVPQINEQFF. Here the CDR3 DNA reads TGCAGTGTTCCACAGATAAATGAGCAGTTCTTC.

This clone appeared once. V and J are TRBV6-5 and TRBJ1-2, with no clear D. The germline V gene has CDR1 MNHEY and CDR2 SVGAGI. The CDR3 length is 12 residues. The V end was cut by 8 bases, the J end by 2 bases, with 9 bases between. The CDR3 spells CASFYSNYGYTF. In nucleotides, the CDR3 is TGTGCCAGCTTCTACAGCAACTATGGCTACACCTTC.

The chain recombines TRBV19 with TRBJ2-7, with a possible D match to TRBD2 (5 bases). Germline V gene lookup returns CDR1 LNHDA and CDR2 SQIVND (reference sequence). V was cut by 9 bases and J by 2 bases, with 26 bases left in between. The CDR3 contains 17 residues. This CDR3 reads CARGLAVLLTKTYEQYV. The DNA for the CDR3 is TGTGCCAGAGGACTGGCGGTACTACTCACTAAAACCTACGAGCAGTACGTC.

The chain is built from TRBV2 and TRBJ2-4; 7 positions agree with TRBD1. There are 13 residues in the CDR3. The germline gives CDR1 SNHLY, CDR2 FYNNEI. The J segment lost 9 bases and the V segment lost 4 bases, leaving 6 bases of the junction unmatched. Written as DNA, the CDR3 is TGTGCCAGCAGTGTGGGACAGCCGGGCATTCAGTACTTC. Its translation is CASSVGQPGIQYF.

This chain uses TRBV11-3 with TRBJ2-3; unclear D gene. Deletions cut 3 bases from V and 4 bases from J, with 11 bases between. This CDR3 has 14 amino acids. CDR1 is SGHNT and CDR2 is YENEEA in the germline V gene. Written as DNA, the CDR3 is TGTGCCAGCAGCTTGGACCTCCCCGCAGATACGCAGTATTTT. Protein product: CASSLDLPADTQYF. Filled out from reference TRBV11-3 and TRBJ2-3, the complete variable domain reads EAGVVQSPRYKIIEKKQPVAFWCNPISGHNTLYWYLQNLGQGPELLIRYENEEAVDDSQLPKDRFSAERLKGVDSTLKIQPAELGDSAVYLCASSLDLPADTQYFGPGTRLTVL.